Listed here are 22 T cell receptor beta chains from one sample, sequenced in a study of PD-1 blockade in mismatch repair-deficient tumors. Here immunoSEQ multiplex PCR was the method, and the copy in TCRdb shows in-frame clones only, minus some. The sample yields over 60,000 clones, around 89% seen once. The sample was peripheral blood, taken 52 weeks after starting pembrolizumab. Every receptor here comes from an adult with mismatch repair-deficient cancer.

DNA of the CDR3: TGTGCCAGCAGTTCGGGAGGGGAGACCCAGTACTTC. Translated, it gives CASSSGGETQYF. The chain has TRBV6-5 and TRBJ2-5; TRBD2 aligns across 8 bases. CDR1 and CDR2 (germline): MNHEY, SVGAGI. After removal of 4 bases from V and 5 bases from J, the junction contained 0 bases not matched to a gene. The CDR3 loop spans 12 amino acids.

CDR3 DNA sequence: TGTGCCAGCAGTTTTTTGGGCAGCCTTAACTATGGCTACACCTTC. Its protein is CASSFLGSLNYGYTF. This chain links TRBV6-5 with TRBJ1-2, with D uncertain. With 4 bases removed from V and 1 base from J, the gap between germline ends came to 13 bases. Germline values: CDR1 MNHEY, CDR2 SVGAGI. The CDR3 covers 15 residues.

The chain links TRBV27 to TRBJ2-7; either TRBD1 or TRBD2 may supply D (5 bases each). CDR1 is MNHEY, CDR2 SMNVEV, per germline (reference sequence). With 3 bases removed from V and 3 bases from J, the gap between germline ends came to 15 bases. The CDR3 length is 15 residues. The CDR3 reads CASSLTPGRHYEQYF. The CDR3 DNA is TGTGCCAGCAGTTTGACTCCGGGACGGCACTACGAGCAGTACTTC.

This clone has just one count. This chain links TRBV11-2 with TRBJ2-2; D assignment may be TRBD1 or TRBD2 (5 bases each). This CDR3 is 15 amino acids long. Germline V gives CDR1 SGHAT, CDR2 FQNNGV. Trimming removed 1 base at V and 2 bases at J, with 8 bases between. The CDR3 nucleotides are TGTGCCAGCAGCTTAGTCAGGGACAACACCGGGGAGCTGTTTTTT. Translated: CASSLVRDNTGELFF.

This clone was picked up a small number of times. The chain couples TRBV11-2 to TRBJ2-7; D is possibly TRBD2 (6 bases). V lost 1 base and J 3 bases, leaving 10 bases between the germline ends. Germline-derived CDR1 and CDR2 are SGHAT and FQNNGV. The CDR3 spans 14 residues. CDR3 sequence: CASSLVAGSYEQYF. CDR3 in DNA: TGTGCCAGCAGCTTAGTAGCCGGGAGCTACGAGCAGTACTTC.

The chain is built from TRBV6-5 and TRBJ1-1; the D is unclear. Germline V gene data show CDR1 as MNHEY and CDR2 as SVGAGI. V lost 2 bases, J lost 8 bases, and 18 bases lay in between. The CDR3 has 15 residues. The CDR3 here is CASSYRPDGLDEAFF. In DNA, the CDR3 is TGTGCCAGCAGTTACCGTCCAGATGGCCTTGACGAAGCTTTCTTT.

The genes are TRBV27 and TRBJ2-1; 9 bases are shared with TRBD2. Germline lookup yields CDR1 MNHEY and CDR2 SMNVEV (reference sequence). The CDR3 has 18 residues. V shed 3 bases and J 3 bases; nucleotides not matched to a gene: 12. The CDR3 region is CASSLVSVAGVGYNEQFF. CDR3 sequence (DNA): TGTGCCAGCAGTTTGGTGTCGGTAGCGGGAGTAGGCTACAATGAGCAGTTCTTC.

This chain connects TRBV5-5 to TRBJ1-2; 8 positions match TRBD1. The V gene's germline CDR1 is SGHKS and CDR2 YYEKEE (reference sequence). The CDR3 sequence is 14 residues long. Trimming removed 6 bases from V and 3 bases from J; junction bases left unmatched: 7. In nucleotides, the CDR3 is TGTGCCAGCATCGGGACAGGAGCTTACTATGGCTACACCTTC. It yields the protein CASIGTGAYYGYTF. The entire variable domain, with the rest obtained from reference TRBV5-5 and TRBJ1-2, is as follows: DAGVTQSPTHLIKTRGQQVTLRCSPISGHKSVSWYQQVLGQGPQFIFQYYEKEERGRGNFPDRFSARQFPNYSSELNVNALLLGDSALYLCASIGTGAYYGYTFGSGTRLTVV.

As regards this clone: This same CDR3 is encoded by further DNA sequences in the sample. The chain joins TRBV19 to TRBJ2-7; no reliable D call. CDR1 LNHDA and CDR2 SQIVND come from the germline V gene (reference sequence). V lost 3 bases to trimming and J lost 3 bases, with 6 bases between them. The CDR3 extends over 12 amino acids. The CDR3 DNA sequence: TGTGCCAGTAGTATCCCCGGCTACGAGCAGTACTTC. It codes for CASSIPGYEQYF.

This CDR3 is CSVARTSNPETQYF. CDR3 coding DNA: TGCAGCGTTGCCCGGACTAGTAATCCGGAGACCCAGTACTTC. The chain employs TRBV29-1 and TRBJ2-5; TRBD2 matches at 7 bases. This CDR3 spans 14 amino acids. Trimming at V came to 4 bases and at J to 5 bases, leaving 10 bases not matched to a gene. Per the germline V gene, CDR1 is SQVTM and CDR2 is ANQGSEA.

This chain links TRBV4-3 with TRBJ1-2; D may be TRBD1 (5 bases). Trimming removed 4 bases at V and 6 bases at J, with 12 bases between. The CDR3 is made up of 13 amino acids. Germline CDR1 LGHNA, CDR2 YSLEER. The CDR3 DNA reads TGCGCCAGCAGCCCCGTCCAGGGACATGGCTACACCTTC. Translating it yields CASSPVQGHGYTF.

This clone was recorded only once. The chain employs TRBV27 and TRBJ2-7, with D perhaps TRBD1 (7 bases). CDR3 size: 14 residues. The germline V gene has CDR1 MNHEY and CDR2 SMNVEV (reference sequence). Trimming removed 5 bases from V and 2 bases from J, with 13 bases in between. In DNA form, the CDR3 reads TGTGCCAGCAGTCCGCGGGACAGCGCCTACGAGCAGTACTTC. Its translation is CASSPRDSAYEQYF.

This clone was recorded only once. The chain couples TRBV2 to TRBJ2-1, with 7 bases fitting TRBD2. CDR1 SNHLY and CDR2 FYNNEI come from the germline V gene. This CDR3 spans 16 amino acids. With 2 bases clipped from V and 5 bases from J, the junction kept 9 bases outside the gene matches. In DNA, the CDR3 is TGTGCCAGCAGTGAATTCGTGGGAGGGCCAGACAATGAGCAGTTCTTC. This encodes CASSEFVGGPDNEQFF.

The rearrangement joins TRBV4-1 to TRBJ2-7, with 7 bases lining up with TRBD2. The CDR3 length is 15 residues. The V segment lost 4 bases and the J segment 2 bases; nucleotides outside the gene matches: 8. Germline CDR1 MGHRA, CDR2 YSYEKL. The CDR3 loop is CASSPTPSGTYEQYF. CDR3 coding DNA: TGCGCCAGCAGCCCCACTCCTAGCGGTACCTACGAGCAGTACTTC.

This chain's CDR3 is CASSLTHSGANVLTF. CDR3 DNA: TGTGCCAGCAGTTTGACCCACTCTGGGGCCAACGTCCTGACTTTC. V gene TRBV6-4 combines with J gene TRBJ2-6; no clear D. The CDR3 is 15 residues long. V lost 5 bases, J lost 0 bases, and 8 bases lay in between. Germline V CDR1 and CDR2: MRHNA, SNTAGT.

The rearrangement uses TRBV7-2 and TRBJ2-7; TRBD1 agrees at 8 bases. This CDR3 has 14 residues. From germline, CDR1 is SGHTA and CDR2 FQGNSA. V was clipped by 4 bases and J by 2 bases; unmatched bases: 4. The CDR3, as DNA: TGTGCCAGCAGCTCCTCACAGGGGGCCTACGAGCAGTACTTC. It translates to CASSSSQGAYEQYF.

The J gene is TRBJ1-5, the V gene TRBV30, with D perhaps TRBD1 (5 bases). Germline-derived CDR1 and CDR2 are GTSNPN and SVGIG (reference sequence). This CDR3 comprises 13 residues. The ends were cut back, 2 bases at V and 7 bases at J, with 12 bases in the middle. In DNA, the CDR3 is TGTGCCTGGAGTCAGGAAGGGGTCCAGCCCCAGCATTTT. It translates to CAWSQEGVQPQHF.

This CDR3 is CASSFHGGAYEQYF. The CDR3 DNA reads TGTGCCAGCAGTTTTCATGGCGGGGCTTACGAGCAGTACTTC. V usage is TRBV27 and J usage is TRBJ2-7; D possibly corresponds to TRBD2 (6 bases). Trimming removed 3 bases at V and 4 bases at J, with 13 bases between. Looked up from germline, CDR1 is MNHEY and CDR2 is SMNVEV (reference sequence). The CDR3 runs 14 residues.

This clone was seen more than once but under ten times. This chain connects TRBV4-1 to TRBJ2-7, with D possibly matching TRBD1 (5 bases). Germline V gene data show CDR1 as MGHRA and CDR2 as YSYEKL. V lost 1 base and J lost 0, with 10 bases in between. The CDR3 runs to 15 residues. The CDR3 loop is CASSQGGFSSYEQYF. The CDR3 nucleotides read TGCGCCAGCAGCCAAGGGGGCTTCTCCTCCTACGAGCAGTACTTC.

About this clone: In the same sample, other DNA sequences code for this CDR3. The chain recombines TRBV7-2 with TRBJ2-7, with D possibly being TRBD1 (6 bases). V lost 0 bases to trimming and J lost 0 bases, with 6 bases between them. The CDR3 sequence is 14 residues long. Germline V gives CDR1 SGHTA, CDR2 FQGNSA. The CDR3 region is CASSLAGGSYEQYF. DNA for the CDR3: TGTGCCAGCAGCTTAGCAGGGGGCTCCTACGAGCAGTACTTC.

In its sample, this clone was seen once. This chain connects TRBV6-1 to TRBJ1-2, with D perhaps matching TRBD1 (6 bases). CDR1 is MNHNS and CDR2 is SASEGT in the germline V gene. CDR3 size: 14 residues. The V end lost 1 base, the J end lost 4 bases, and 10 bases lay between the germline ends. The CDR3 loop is CASSEVGGGYGYTF. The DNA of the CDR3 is TGTGCCAGCAGTGAAGTCGGAGGGGGCTATGGCTACACCTTC.

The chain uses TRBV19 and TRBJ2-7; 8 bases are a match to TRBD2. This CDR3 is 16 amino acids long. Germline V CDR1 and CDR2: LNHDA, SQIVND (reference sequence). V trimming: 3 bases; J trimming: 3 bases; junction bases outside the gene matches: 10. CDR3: CASSITVIAGNYEQYF. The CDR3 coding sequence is TGTGCCAGTAGTATTACCGTAATAGCGGGGAACTACGAGCAGTACTTC.